One sample yielded the 14 T cell receptor beta chains listed below, sequenced in a study of T cell repertoires in cytomegalovirus infection. TCRdb redid the calling of the reads with MiXCR, one entry per CDR3 protein. This table holds roughly 340,000 distinct CDR3 sequences, roughly 28% found once. These receptors lack a known antigen. The sample was cultured PBMCs, taken from culture after CMV antigen stimulation. Every receptor here comes from a human donor in good health (CMV status not recorded). Some clones in this sample may be carry-over from other donors' samples.

The table lists this clonotype with a few counts. The DNA of the CDR3 is TGTGCCAGCAGCCCGGACGACGGCTCCTACGAGCAGTACTTC. This encodes CASSPDDGSYEQYF. The chain uses TRBV7-9 and TRBJ2-7; no firm D call. Germline-derived CDR1 and CDR2 are SEHNR and FQNEAQ (reference sequence). The ends were cut back, 5 bases at V and 0 bases at J, with 11 bases in the middle. This CDR3 spans 14 amino acids.

There are a few counts of this clonotype. The CDR3 protein is CSVAGGSGANVLTF. The DNA of the CDR3 is TGCAGCGTTGCAGGGGGCTCAGGGGCCAACGTCCTGACTTTC. This rearrangement joins TRBV29-1 to TRBJ2-6, with 8 positions matching TRBD1. The CDR3 covers 14 residues. Germline V gives CDR1 SQVTM, CDR2 ANQGSEA. V dropped 4 bases and J dropped 4; count of bases not matched to a gene: 3.

This clonotype occurred a few times. The chain carries TRBV5-1 and TRBJ2-3; 10 nucleotides align to TRBD1. Germline V CDR1 and CDR2: SGHRS, YFSETQ. The CDR3 is 17 residues long. V lost 5 bases to trimming and J lost 2 bases; unmatched junction nucleotides: 11. The CDR3 region has the DNA TGCGCCAGCAGGGCGGGACAGGGGAATCCGGCCACAGATACGCAGTATTTT. Translated: CASRAGQGNPATDTQYF.

The rearrangement uses TRBV7-2 and TRBJ2-7, with unresolved D. This CDR3 is built from 11 residues. V was shortened by 5 bases and J by 3 bases, with 5 bases between the two germline ends. CDR1 is SGHTA and CDR2 is FQGNSA in the germline V gene. CDR3 residues: CASSTFYEQYF. The CDR3, as DNA: TGTGCCAGCAGCACCTTCTACGAGCAGTACTTC.

The chain uses TRBV7-6 and TRBJ1-2; TRBD1 aligns across 9 bases. Trimming at V came to 2 bases and at J to 9 bases, leaving 10 bases not matched to a gene. The CDR3 covers 15 residues. Germline loops: CDR1 SGHVS, CDR2 FNYEAQ. CDR3 nucleotide sequence: TGTGCCAGCAGCTTACACACCCGGGACAGGGCACGCTACACCTTC. Translated: CASSLHTRDRARYTF.

This clonotype was seen ten or more times. CDR3 in DNA: TGTGCCAGCAGTTCATCCGGGACTTACTCCTACGAGCAGTACTTC. Translating it yields CASSSSGTYSYEQYF. The rearrangement joins TRBV6-2 or TRBV6-3 to TRBJ2-7; D may be TRBD2 (6 bases). Germline CDR1 reads MNHEY; CDR2 reads SVGEGT. V shed 4 bases and J shed 0 bases, with 13 bases lying between them. The CDR3 sequence is 15 residues long.

In regard to this clonotype: One base away lies a much larger clone, so this may be a sequencing read error. The genes are TRBV7-8 and TRBJ2-5; no clear D gene. Looked up from germline, CDR1 is SGHVS and CDR2 is FQNEAQ. V was clipped by 3 bases and J by 4 bases, with 15 bases between them. The CDR3 totals 15 residues. This chain's CDR3 is CASSFKPERRETQYF. The CDR3 DNA reads TGTGCCAGCAGCTTTAAGCCAGAGAGGAGAGAGACCCAGTACTTC.

The V gene is TRBV7-9, the J gene TRBJ1-1; D is uncertain. Germline V gene data show CDR1 as SEHNR and CDR2 as FQNEAQ (reference sequence). V lost 2 bases, J lost 3 bases, and 7 bases lay in between. CDR3 length equals 13 residues. Here the CDR3 DNA reads TGTGCCAGCAGCTTATCATGGGACACTGAAGCTTTCTTT. It specifies CASSLSWDTEAFF.

The sample holds many counts of this clonotype. V and J are TRBV7-8 and TRBJ2-5; D is uncertain. V was cut by 5 bases and J by 2 bases, with 9 bases left in between. The germline gives CDR1 SGHVS, CDR2 FQNEAQ. This CDR3 region has 13 residues. CDR3 sequence reads: CASSQRLQETQYF. CDR3 nucleotide sequence: TGTGCCAGCAGCCAACGGCTACAAGAGACCCAGTACTTC.

In its sample, this clonotype was seen a few times. The chain links TRBV11-2 to TRBJ1-6; maybe TRBD1 (5 bases). CDR3 length: 17 amino acids. Between the trimmed V and J ends, which lost 6 bases and 0 bases, there was a span of 15 bases. Per germline, CDR1 SGHAT and CDR2 FQNNGV. The CDR3 bases are TGTGCCAGCAGTCGTCCACCAGGGAGCTCCTATAATTCACCCCTCCACTTT. Translating gives CASSRPPGSSYNSPLHF.

This clonotype was recorded a few times. V usage is TRBV7-9 and J usage is TRBJ2-1, with 8 bases aligning to TRBD1. CDR3 size: 15 residues. Germline lookup yields CDR1 SEHNR and CDR2 FQNEAQ (reference sequence). Trimming cost V 5 bases and J 5 bases; bases outside gene matches: 8. The CDR3 DNA reads as TGTGCCAGCAGCGCCGCAGGGGGCGCCCACAATGAGCAGTTCTTC. This translates into CASSAAGGAHNEQFF.

The rearrangement joins TRBV19 to TRBJ1-1, with D unresolved. The CDR3 is 14 amino acids. From germline, CDR1 is LNHDA and CDR2 SQIVND (reference sequence). With 6 bases removed from V and 0 bases from J, the gap between germline ends came to 11 bases. The CDR3 sequence is CASSPPGMNTEAFF. Written as DNA, the CDR3 is TGTGCCAGTAGCCCCCCCGGGATGAACACTGAAGCTTTCTTT.

The chain's CDR3 is CASSIDRLAGGFGEQFF. Here the CDR3 DNA reads TGTGCCAGTAGTATAGACAGACTAGCGGGAGGTTTCGGGGAGCAGTTCTTC. The rearrangement joins TRBV19 to TRBJ2-1, with 13 bases aligning to TRBD2. V lost 0 bases to trimming and J lost 10 bases; unmatched junction nucleotides: 9. This CDR3 contains 17 residues. Germline values: CDR1 LNHDA, CDR2 SQIVND (reference sequence).

The chain is built from TRBV7-3 and TRBJ1-1; TRBD1 is a possible D gene (5 bases). The CDR3 runs 13 residues. V was cut by 5 bases and J by 1 base, with 8 bases left in between. CDR1 and CDR2 (germline): SGHTA, FQGTGA. This CDR3 is CASSIGQNTEAFF. In DNA form, the CDR3 reads TGTGCCAGCAGCATTGGACAGAACACTGAAGCTTTCTTT.